This T cell receptor beta chain was sequenced in a study of CD8 T cells in Susac syndrome. RNA, at about 0.5 to 1 ug, was reverse transcribed with random hexamers. Amplification of the TCR beta CDR3 was carried out by immunoSEQ multiplex PCR, which spanned a total of 54 Vbeta and 13 Jbeta segments. TCRdb processed the immunoSEQ multiplex PCR reads anew with MiXCR; each CDR3 protein has one entry. The sample shows around 140,000 distinct CDR3 sequences, roughly 80% of them seen only once. Unmatched junction bases numbered 7, after V lost 5 bases and J lost 7 bases. The CDR3 has 14 residues. Germline values: CDR1 SGHVS, CDR2 FNYEAQ. The authors sequenced TCR beta from blood CD8+ and CD4+ T cells. Stable or active relapsing-remitting multiple sclerosis, untreated and meeting revised McDonald criteria, defined the controls. Negative isolation was used for CD8+ and CD4+ T cells and FACS enrichment for TEMRA cells.

This TCR came from a human donor with multiple sclerosis. This sequence joins TRBV7-6 and TRBJ2-1; 8 nucleotides agree with TRBD1. The sequencing sample was made of CD8+ T cells from PBMCs. CDR3 residues: CASSLSGGWNEQFF. CDR3 sequence (DNA): TGTGCCAGCAGCCTCTCAGGGGGCTGGAATGAGCAGTTCTTC.